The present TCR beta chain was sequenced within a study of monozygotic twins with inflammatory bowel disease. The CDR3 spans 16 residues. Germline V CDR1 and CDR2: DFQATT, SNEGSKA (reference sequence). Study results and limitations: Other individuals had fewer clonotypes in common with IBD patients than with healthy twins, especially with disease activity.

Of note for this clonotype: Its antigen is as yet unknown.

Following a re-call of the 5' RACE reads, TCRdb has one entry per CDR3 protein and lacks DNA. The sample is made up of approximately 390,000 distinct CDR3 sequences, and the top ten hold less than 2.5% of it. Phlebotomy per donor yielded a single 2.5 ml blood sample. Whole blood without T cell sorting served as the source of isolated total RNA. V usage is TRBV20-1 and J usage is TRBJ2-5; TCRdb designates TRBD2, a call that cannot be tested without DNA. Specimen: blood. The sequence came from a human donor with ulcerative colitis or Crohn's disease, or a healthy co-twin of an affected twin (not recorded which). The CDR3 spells CSAYSGTSGRGETQYF.